A single sample is the source of the 29 T cell receptor beta chains below, sequenced in a study of OX40 agonist ivuxolimab in advanced cancers. Sequencing used immunoSEQ multiplex PCR; TCRdb keeps in-frame clones, though not all of them. Of roughly 100,000 clones in the sample, 85% to 90% were seen once. The sample here was CD4+ or CD8+ T cells sorted from blood, taken in a trial of the OX40 agonist ivuxolimab. The receptors derive from an adult with an advanced solid tumor such as melanoma, head and neck, liver or kidney cancer.

This chain connects TRBV7-9 to TRBJ2-5; 9 bases align to TRBD2. The CDR3 covers 18 residues. Germline assignment: CDR1 SEHNR and CDR2 FQNEAQ (reference sequence). J lost 2 bases, V lost 1 base, and 11 bases had no gene match. In DNA, the CDR3 is TGTGCCAGCAGCTTAGATCGGACGGGCGGACTAGCGCAAGAGACCCAGTACTTC. Its protein product is CASSLDRTGGLAQETQYF.

V is TRBV27 and J is TRBJ1-2; TRBD1 aligns across 11 bases. The CDR3 covers 16 residues. J gave up 6 bases and V 5 bases, and 11 bases lay outside the gene matches. Germline lookup yields CDR1 MNHEY and CDR2 SMNVEV (reference sequence). This CDR3 reads CASSPSGTGGRDGYTF. CDR3 DNA: TGTGCCAGCAGTCCCTCCGGGACAGGGGGAAGGGATGGCTACACCTTC.

The rearrangement links TRBV5-1 to TRBJ1-4; possible D gene TRBD1, 6 bases. Trimming stripped 2 bases from V and 10 bases from J, with 15 bases between. This CDR3 is built from 14 residues. CDR1 is SGHRS and CDR2 is YFSETQ in the germline V gene. CDR3 loop: CASSLGGDNGKLFF. The CDR3 DNA reads TGCGCCAGCAGCTTAGGTGGGGACAACGGAAAACTGTTTTTT.

This clone has a handful of counts. This chain joins TRBV5-8 and TRBJ2-5, with 8 bases that match TRBD1. Germline V CDR1 and CDR2: SGHTS, YDEGEE. This CDR3 is built from 16 residues. V shed 2 bases and J 2 bases; nucleotides not matched to a gene: 8. Here the CDR3 reads CASSFNPGGLQETQYF. CDR3 in DNA: TGTGCCAGCAGCTTCAACCCAGGGGGCCTGCAAGAGACCCAGTACTTC.

J is TRBJ1-2 and V is TRBV7-2; TRBD1 might be the D (5 bases). From germline, CDR1 is SGHTA and CDR2 FQGNSA. V lost 5 bases and J lost 10, with 14 bases in between. The CDR3 length is 12 residues. This CDR3 reads CASSVEGRNYTF. The CDR3 DNA sequence: TGTGCCAGCAGCGTAGAGGGGAGGAACTACACCTTC.

This rearrangement joins TRBV19 to TRBJ1-3, with D unresolved. CDR3 size: 12 residues. Germline CDR1 and CDR2: LNHDA and SQIVND (reference sequence). Trimming shortened V by 8 bases and J by 2 bases, and 7 bases separated the two germline ends. The CDR3 DNA sequence: TGTGCCAGTTTATCCCCTGGAAACACCATATATTTT. It codes for CASLSPGNTIYF.

The chain combines TRBV6-1 with TRBJ1-6; no definite D call. Germline V gene data show CDR1 as MNHNS and CDR2 as SASEGT. This CDR3 spans 15 amino acids. The V end was cut by 7 bases, the J end by 10 bases, with 20 bases between. The CDR3 DNA sequence: TGTGCCAGCAAGTTATTAGGACCGGCAGTCTCACCCCTCCACTTT. It codes for CASKLLGPAVSPLHF.

V gene TRBV27 combines with J gene TRBJ2-5, with 12 bases matching TRBD1. Trimming at V came to 3 bases and at J to 4 bases, leaving 6 bases not matched to a gene. This CDR3 spans 16 amino acids. The germline CDR1 and CDR2 sequences are MNHEY and SMNVEV (reference sequence). CDR3 amino acids: CASSFPGQGAGETQYF. CDR3 DNA sequence: TGTGCCAGCAGTTTCCCGGGACAGGGGGCCGGAGAGACCCAGTACTTC.

The chain carries TRBV5-4 and TRBJ1-2; D is unresolved. Looked up from germline, CDR1 is SGHNT and CDR2 is YYREEE (reference sequence). V was trimmed by 0 bases and J by 4 bases, leaving 10 bases between them. The CDR3 runs 14 residues. The chain's CDR3 is CASSLVAGGYGYTF. The CDR3 DNA follows: TGTGCCAGCAGCTTGGTGGCGGGAGGCTATGGCTACACCTTC.

V and J are TRBV19 and TRBJ1-6; D remains unclear. Per germline, CDR1 LNHDA and CDR2 SQIVND (reference sequence). The CDR3 runs to 16 residues. Trimming cost V 2 bases and J 8 bases, with 16 bases left between them. The CDR3 loop reads CASSITAQSRDSPLHF. CDR3 DNA sequence: TGTGCCAGTAGTATAACTGCGCAGTCAAGAGATTCACCCCTCCACTTT.

V usage is TRBV7-2 and J usage is TRBJ2-2; possible D gene TRBD1, 6 bases. The germline gives CDR1 SGHTA, CDR2 FQGNSA. The V gene lost 2 bases and the J gene lost 6 bases, with 7 bases spanning the gap. This CDR3 comprises 13 residues. Here the CDR3 DNA reads TGTGCCAGCAGCTTACAGGGGTCCGGGGAGCTGTTTTTT. Translating it yields CASSLQGSGELFF.

The V call is TRBV6-5, the J call TRBJ1-2, with D possibly being TRBD1 (6 bases). Germline V gives CDR1 MNHEY, CDR2 SVGAGI. The CDR3 length is 14 residues. Trimming shortened V by 6 bases and J by 2 bases, and 13 bases separated the two germline ends. The CDR3 sequence is CASRLQGLNYGYTF. CDR3 coding DNA: TGTGCCAGCAGATTACAGGGCCTAAACTATGGCTACACCTTC.

The J gene is TRBJ2-7, the V gene TRBV11-2, with a weak D call TRBD1 (7 bases). Germline CDR1 SGHAT, CDR2 FQNNGV. Trimming stripped 7 bases from V and 7 bases from J, with 23 bases between. The CDR3 consists of 15 residues. CDR3 residues: CASNPGGGGLGEQYF. Written as DNA, the CDR3 is TGTGCCAGCAACCCTGGAGGGGGCGGCCTGGGGGAGCAGTACTTC.

The chain couples TRBV5-1 to TRBJ2-5; the D gene could be TRBD1 or TRBD2 (5 bases each). The CDR3 is made up of 13 amino acids. Germline V gives CDR1 SGHRS, CDR2 YFSETQ. Trimming stripped 0 bases from V and 5 bases from J, with 8 bases between. The CDR3 DNA sequence: TGCGCCAGCAGCTTGGGAGGGGCGGAGACCCAGTACTTC. It codes for CASSLGGAETQYF.

V usage is TRBV4-1 and J usage is TRBJ2-2; D perhaps matches TRBD2 (6 bases). V was cut by 1 base and J by 2 bases, with 17 bases left in between. The CDR3 covers 18 residues. Germline lookup yields CDR1 MGHRA and CDR2 YSYEKL. The CDR3 region has the DNA TGCGCCAGCAGCCAAGTACCCCTGGGCGGGGCCAACACCGGGGAGCTGTTTTTT. Translated: CASSQVPLGGANTGELFF.

This chain joins TRBV11-2 and TRBJ2-7; 7 bases line up with TRBD1. Germline CDR1 reads SGHAT; CDR2 reads FQNNGV. The V segment lost 6 bases and the J segment 2 bases; nucleotides outside the gene matches: 4. The CDR3 has 13 amino acids. CDR3 in DNA: TGTGCCAGCAGTAGGACAGGCACCTACGAGCAGTACTTC. Translating it yields CASSRTGTYEQYF.

The chain uses TRBV5-5 and TRBJ2-7, with 8 bases lining up with TRBD1. CDR1 SGHKS and CDR2 YYEKEE come from the germline V gene (reference sequence). CDR3 length: 16 amino acids. The ends lost 4 bases at V and 0 bases at J; junction bases unmatched: 9. CDR3 bases: TGTGCCAGCAGCCCGACACCCGGGACAGGCTCCTACGAGCAGTACTTC. Translated: CASSPTPGTGSYEQYF.

The chain carries TRBV27 and TRBJ1-1; 8 positions agree with TRBD1. The CDR3 extends over 17 amino acids. V lost 6 bases to trimming and J lost 1 base; unmatched junction nucleotides: 13. CDR1 and CDR2 (germline): MNHEY, SMNVEV (reference sequence). CDR3 protein: CASSRMPGGARNTEAFF. CDR3 DNA: TGTGCCAGCAGCCGTATGCCAGGGGGCGCCAGGAACACTGAAGCTTTCTTT.

The J gene is TRBJ1-1, the V gene TRBV6-1, with D unresolved. The germline gives CDR1 MNHNS, CDR2 SASEGT. There are 11 residues in the CDR3. Trimming stripped 10 bases from V and 2 bases from J, with 8 bases between. CDR3 protein: CAIRGNTEAFF. The CDR3 DNA follows: TGTGCCATACGGGGAAACACTGAAGCTTTCTTT.

The V call is TRBV18, the J call TRBJ2-7; possibly TRBD1 for D (6 bases). From germline, CDR1 is KGHSH and CDR2 LQKENI. This CDR3 contains 15 residues. Trimming took 3 bases from V and 5 from J, leaving 17 bases between them. The CDR3 loop reads CASSPGPQTGNEQYF. In DNA form, the CDR3 reads TGTGCCAGCTCACCTGGGCCCCAAACAGGGAACGAGCAGTACTTC.

The chain combines TRBV28 with TRBJ2-3; the match to TRBD2 covers 8 bases. In germline, CDR1 is MDHEN, CDR2 SYDVKM. V gave up 1 base and J gave up 5 bases; unmatched junction bases: 8. This CDR3 has 16 residues. CDR3 region: CASSLFGGGTRDTQYF. Written as DNA, the CDR3 is TGTGCCAGCAGTTTATTTGGCGGGGGGACACGAGATACGCAGTATTTT.

This clone occurred once. The V call is TRBV7-9, the J call TRBJ1-1; D ambiguous. Trimming pared 1 base from V and 4 bases from J, leaving 10 bases between. The CDR3 loop spans 14 amino acids. CDR1 SEHNR and CDR2 FQNEAQ come from the germline V gene (reference sequence). CDR3 residues: CASSLEGLGTEAFF. The DNA for the CDR3 is TGTGCCAGCAGCTTAGAAGGGCTGGGCACTGAAGCTTTCTTT.

V gene TRBV7-7 combines with J gene TRBJ2-5; TRBD2 matches 9 bases. This CDR3 has 16 residues. V gave up 1 base and J gave up 2 bases; unmatched junction bases: 5. The germline CDR1 and CDR2 sequences are SSHAT and FNYEAQ (reference sequence). The CDR3 region is CASSLVGTSSQETQYF. CDR3 nucleotide sequence: TGTGCCAGCAGCTTAGTTGGGACTAGCTCGCAAGAGACCCAGTACTTC.

V and J are TRBV19 and TRBJ2-4; weak D call: TRBD2 (5 bases). The CDR3 is made up of 16 amino acids. In germline, CDR1 is LNHDA, CDR2 SQIVND (reference sequence). Trimming shortened V by 6 bases and J by 8 bases, and 23 bases separated the two germline ends. CDR3 loop: CASSAHSGKYRDIQYF. For the CDR3, the DNA is TGTGCCAGTAGCGCACATTCCGGGAAATATAGGGACATTCAGTACTTC.

This clone was seen only a few times. This chain links TRBV30 with TRBJ1-1; D gene ambiguous. V was trimmed by 4 bases and J by 5 bases, leaving 11 bases between them. Germline assignment: CDR1 GTSNPN and CDR2 SVGIG (reference sequence). There are 12 residues in the CDR3. CDR3 sequence reads: CAWKSAWTEAFF. CDR3 nucleotide sequence: TGTGCCTGGAAGAGCGCATGGACTGAAGCTTTCTTT.

This clone was recorded only once. V usage is TRBV30 and J usage is TRBJ1-2; D perhaps matches TRBD1 (5 bases). CDR1 and CDR2 from the germline V gene are GTSNPN and SVGIG (reference sequence). Trimming cost V 2 bases and J 5 bases, with 15 bases left between them. The CDR3 runs to 14 residues. DNA of the CDR3: TGTGCCTGGAGTCCTAATGGGGGGAGTTATGGCTACACCTTC. It is translated as CAWSPNGGSYGYTF.

This clone was observed a single time. This sequence joins TRBV10-3 and TRBJ2-7, with D hard to call. The germline CDR1 and CDR2 sequences are ENHRY and SYGVKD. Trimming took off 7 bases at V and 1 base at J, with 17 bases between the two ends. This CDR3 spans 15 amino acids. The CDR3 is CAITSGSITSYEQYF. The CDR3 DNA reads TGTGCCATCACCAGTGGCAGCATAACGTCCTACGAGCAGTACTTC.

The gene calls are TRBV7-9 and TRBJ1-1, with D possibly being TRBD1 (5 bases). V lost 5 bases to trimming and J lost 7 bases, with 17 bases between them. The germline CDR1 and CDR2 sequences are SEHNR and FQNEAQ (reference sequence). The CDR3 runs to 14 residues. CDR3 sequence (DNA): TGTGCCAGCAGCCTGGACATCCTAGTGGGTGAAGCTTTCTTT. It yields the protein CASSLDILVGEAFF.

The chain employs TRBV28 and TRBJ1-4; D is possibly TRBD1 (6 bases). CDR1 and CDR2 (germline): MDHEN, SYDVKM. Trimming stripped 8 bases from V and 8 bases from J, with 18 bases between. The CDR3 has 14 amino acids. CDR3 in amino acids: CASVGGAEREKLFF. The CDR3 coding sequence is TGTGCCAGCGTGGGGGGGGCGGAGAGAGAAAAACTGTTTTTT.